The clone carrying this TCR beta chain was counted many times. The target antigen is unknown. Researchers prepared the TCRbeta library using unique molecular identifiers, the study reports. TCRdb reprocessed the PCR reads via MiXCR and lists one record per CDR3 protein. The sample consists of 300,000 to 400,000 distinct CDR3 sequences, 15% to 20% of them appearing once. The germline gives CDR1 GTSNPN, CDR2 SVGIG (reference sequence). Trimming stripped 3 bases from V and 1 base from J, with 12 bases between. The CDR3 runs to 15 residues. The data belong to a study of T-cell reconstitution after alpha-beta-depleted transplantation in children. The study, taken as a whole, reports: The study reportedly traced alpha-beta T cells about two months after transplant to several hundred expanded graft clones. One year post-transplant, T-cell counts and diversity were largely derived from T cells produced anew.

The rearrangement joins TRBV30 to TRBJ2-2, with D perhaps matching TRBD1 (6 bases). This specimen was PBMCs, mostly from graft donor cells, taken 360 days after TCRalphabeta/CD19-depleted stem cell transplant. The source of this sequence is a male patient aged 2-15 years who had a stem cell transplant for acute lymphoblastic leukemia, so the T cells may come from the graft donor. The CDR3 region is CAWRSGAKNTGELFF. CDR3 bases: TGTGCCTGGAGATCAGGGGCCAAGAACACCGGGGAGCTGTTTTTT.